This TCR beta chain appears in the sequencing data of a study of blood T cell repertoires in COVID-19. For the study at large: Acute and convalescent COVID-19 samples came from the United States, Italy and Spain. The cDNA or gDNA used as material had been derived from T cells, B-cell-depleted T cells, or PBMCs.

CDR3 length: 14 residues. V was clipped by 4 bases and J by 4 bases, with 13 bases between them. Germline-derived CDR1 and CDR2 are LGHDT and YNNKEL (reference sequence). Produced via immunoSEQ multiplex PCR; TCRdb's table is partial and in-frame only. The sample includes fewer than 350,000 clones, roughly 79% of them seen just once. Material: peripheral blood. The clonotype originates from a woman aged 55-75 years with active or convalescent COVID-19. The gene calls are TRBV3-1 (or the pseudogene TRBV3-2) and TRBJ1-1, with a weak D call TRBD1 (6 bases). The CDR3 DNA is TGTGCCAGCAGCCCCTCTGACAGGCCCACTGAAGCTTTCTTT. Translated, it gives CASSPSDRPTEAFF.